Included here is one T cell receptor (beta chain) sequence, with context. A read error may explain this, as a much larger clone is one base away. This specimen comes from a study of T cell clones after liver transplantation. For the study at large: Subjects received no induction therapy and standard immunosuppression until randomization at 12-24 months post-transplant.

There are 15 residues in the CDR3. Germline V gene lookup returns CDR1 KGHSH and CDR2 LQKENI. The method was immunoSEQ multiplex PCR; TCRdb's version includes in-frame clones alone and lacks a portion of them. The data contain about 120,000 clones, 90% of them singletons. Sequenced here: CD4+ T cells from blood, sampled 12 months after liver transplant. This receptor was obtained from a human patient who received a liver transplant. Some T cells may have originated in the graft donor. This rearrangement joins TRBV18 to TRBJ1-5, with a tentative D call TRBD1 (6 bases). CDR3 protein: CASSSGQKFNQPQRF. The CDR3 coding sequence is TGTGCCAGCTCATCAGGACAGAAATTCAATCAGCCCCAGCGTTTT.